What follows is one TCR beta chain and its context. Its antigen remains unknown. The data were taken from a study of OX40 agonist ivuxolimab in advanced cancers. For the study at large: An anti-OX40 (CD134) antibody with agonistic activity, ivuxolimab, was administered to patients. Those enrolled were 80% to 85% male, with a mean age of roughly 62 years and ages from about 20 to 79.

Germline V gene data show CDR1 as MDHEN and CDR2 as SYDVKM. J gave up 0 bases and V 6 bases, and 0 bases lay outside the gene matches. This CDR3 spans 15 amino acids. Findings and limits, study-wide: The work left the antigen specificity of expanded peripheral T cells undetermined.

The repertoire was sequenced with immunoSEQ multiplex PCR; TCRdb's copy has only in-frame clones and lacks some. This repertoire shows about 68,000 clones, 75% to 85% found once; its top ten account for 1.5% to 2%. This TCR was recovered from an adult with an advanced solid tumor such as melanoma, head and neck, liver or kidney cancer. The chain employs TRBV28 and TRBJ2-2, with TRBD2 matching 11 bases. The sequencing here drew on CD4+ or CD8+ T cells sorted from blood, taken in a trial of the OX40 agonist ivuxolimab. The CDR3 is CASRLAGANTGELFF. Written as DNA, the CDR3 is TGTGCCAGCAGACTAGCGGGAGCGAACACCGGGGAGCTGTTTTTT.